One and the same sample provided the 14 T cell receptor beta chains below, sequenced in a study of blood T cell repertoires in COVID-19. Clones were read by immunoSEQ multiplex PCR, and TCRdb kept only the in-frame ones, dropping some. This table has under 200,000 clones, about 88% appearing once. The sequenced material came from peripheral blood. These receptors were obtained from a man in his 60s with acute or convalescent COVID-19.

CDR3 protein: CASSVEGTGSRNQYF. In nucleotides, the CDR3 is TGTGCCAGCAGCGTAGAAGGGACAGGGAGCAGGAACCAGTACTTC. The chain employs TRBV9 and TRBJ2-5; 9 bases line up with TRBD1. This CDR3 is built from 15 residues. Germline V CDR1 and CDR2: SGDLS, YYNGEE. V gave up 0 bases and J gave up 10 bases; unmatched junction bases: 10. The entire variable domain, with the rest obtained from reference TRBV9 and TRBJ2-5, is as follows: DSGVTQTPKHLITATGQRVTLRCSPRSGDLSVYWYQQSLDQGLQFLIQYYNGEERAKGNILERFSAQQFPDLHSELNLSSLELGDSALYFCASSVEGTGSRNQYFGPGTRLLVL.

The chain recombines TRBV19 with TRBJ2-7, with TRBD2 as a possible D gene (6 bases). Trimming cost V 5 bases and J 7 bases, with 12 bases left between them. This CDR3 has 12 amino acids. Germline V gene data show CDR1 as LNHDA and CDR2 as SQIVND (reference sequence). CDR3 region: CASSSRGGEQYF. CDR3 bases: TGTGCCAGTAGTTCCCGGGGAGGAGAGCAGTACTTC.

The chain carries TRBV27 and TRBJ2-3; 7 bases align to TRBD2. The V gene end was trimmed by 5 bases and the J gene end by 9 bases; junction bases not matched to a gene: 17. The CDR3 runs 16 residues. Germline V lookup: CDR1 MNHEY, CDR2 SMNVEV (reference sequence). This CDR3 is CASSGPYGIREGTQYF. The CDR3 nucleotides read TGTGCCAGCAGTGGCCCCTACGGGATCAGGGAGGGGACGCAGTATTTT.

The CDR3 DNA reads as TGCGCCAGCAGCTTGACAGCCACAACTAATGAAAAACTGTTTTTT. Protein sequence: CASSLTATTNEKLFF. The chain uses TRBV5-1 and TRBJ1-4, with D uncertain. CDR1 SGHRS and CDR2 YFSETQ come from the germline V gene. V lost 1 base and J lost 0, with 7 bases in between. This CDR3 has 15 amino acids.

This clone was counted a single time. The chain joins TRBV7-3 to TRBJ1-1; possible D gene TRBD1, 5 bases. Germline V gene sequence: CDR1 SGHTA, CDR2 FQGTGA. Trimming shortened V by 6 bases and J by 4 bases, and 15 bases separated the two germline ends. CDR3 length: 14 amino acids. CDR3: CASSPNGGTTEAFF. The CDR3 nucleotides read TGTGCCAGCAGTCCGAACGGGGGTACCACTGAAGCTTTCTTT.

The chain joins TRBV5-4 to TRBJ2-6; D perhaps matches TRBD1 (5 bases). The CDR3 contains 17 residues. CDR1 SGHNT and CDR2 YYREEE come from the germline V gene (reference sequence). The V and J ends lost 1 base and 2 bases respectively, with 13 bases between them. CDR3: CASSLNPGQPGANVLTF. The CDR3 bases are TGTGCCAGCAGCTTGAACCCAGGGCAACCTGGGGCCAACGTCCTGACTTTC. The full variable domain, rest sourced from reference TRBV5-4 and TRBJ2-6, is ETGVTQSPTHLIKTRGQQVTLRCSSQSGHNTVSWYQQALGQGPQFIFQYYREEENGRGNFPPRFSGLQFPNYSSELNVNALELDDSALYLCASSLNPGQPGANVLTFGAGSRLTVL.

The rearrangement joins TRBV19 to TRBJ1-5; the D is unclear. V was trimmed by 4 bases and J by 0 bases, leaving 13 bases between them. Germline assignment: CDR1 LNHDA and CDR2 SQIVND (reference sequence). This CDR3 is 16 amino acids long. The CDR3 nucleotides are TGTGCCAGTAGTAGACGACAAAGCTCTAGCAATCAGCCCCAGCATTTT. This translates into CASSRRQSSSNQPQHF. Drawing the rest from reference TRBV19 and TRBJ1-5, the complete variable domain is DGGITQSPKYLFRKEGQNVTLSCEQNLNHDAMYWYRQDPGQGLRLIYYSQIVNDFQKGDIAEGYSVSREKKESFPLTVTSAQKNPTAFYLCASSRRQSSSNQPQHFGDGTRLSIL.

The chain links TRBV19 to TRBJ1-2, with 9 bases aligning to TRBD1. The CDR3 sequence is 14 residues long. CDR1 is LNHDA and CDR2 is SQIVND in the germline V gene (reference sequence). The ends lost 5 bases at V and 5 bases at J; junction bases unmatched: 6. CDR3 amino acids: CASSVAGTGYGYTF. The CDR3 DNA is TGTGCCAGTAGTGTCGCCGGGACAGGGTATGGCTACACCTTC.

The chain recombines TRBV18 with TRBJ1-5, with D perhaps matching TRBD1 (6 bases). From germline, CDR1 is KGHSH and CDR2 LQKENI. CDR3 length equals 15 residues. V gave up 4 bases and J gave up 1 base, with 11 bases separating them. The CDR3 here is CASSLNRVSNQPQHF. The CDR3 nucleotides read TGTGCCAGCTCACTAAACAGGGTCAGCAATCAGCCCCAGCATTTT.

This clone occurred once. The J gene is TRBJ2-2, the V gene TRBV4-1; TRBD2 matches 11 bases. This CDR3 is built from 16 residues. Unmatched junction bases numbered 3, after V lost 1 base and J lost 5 bases. CDR1 is MGHRA, CDR2 YSYEKL, per germline. The CDR3 region has the DNA TGCGCCAGCAGCCAAGGCACTAGCGGGGGAACCGGGGAGCTGTTTTTT. Its translation: CASSQGTSGGTGELFF.

This clone showed up just once. The V gene is TRBV19, the J gene TRBJ2-2, with D possibly TRBD1 on 6 matching bases. This CDR3 is 16 amino acids long. V was trimmed by 5 bases and J by 0 bases, leaving 13 bases between them. The germline CDR1 and CDR2 sequences are LNHDA and SQIVND (reference sequence). As DNA, the CDR3 is TGTGCCAGTAGTGGGTGGGGGCTATCGAACACCGGGGAGCTGTTTTTT. Residues: CASSGWGLSNTGELFF.

This chain links TRBV5-5 with TRBJ1-2, with 7 bases fitting TRBD1. Per germline, CDR1 SGHKS and CDR2 YYEKEE (reference sequence). J gave up 4 bases and V 4 bases, and 10 bases lay outside the gene matches. This CDR3 is 15 amino acids long. CDR3 DNA: TGTGCCAGCAGCCCCGTAACAGGGGCGGGCTATGGCTACACCTTC. Translation gives CASSPVTGAGYGYTF.

The chain carries TRBV6-5 and TRBJ1-2; 8 bases map to TRBD1. The CDR3 sequence is 13 residues long. J lost 6 bases, V lost 10 bases, and 10 bases had no gene match. Germline CDR1 and CDR2: MNHEY and SVGAGI. Here the CDR3 DNA reads TGTGCCACCGTAGACAGGGGTATGAATGGCTACACCTTC. Translating it yields CATVDRGMNGYTF.

The chain couples TRBV7-2 to TRBJ2-1; weak D call: TRBD2 (5 bases). V lost 3 bases and J lost 6, with 15 bases in between. The germline V gene has CDR1 SGHTA and CDR2 FQGNSA. The CDR3 loop spans 15 amino acids. The CDR3 protein is CASSFAGRDSNEQFF. The CDR3 bases are TGTGCCAGCAGCTTTGCGGGTAGGGATAGCAATGAGCAGTTCTTC.